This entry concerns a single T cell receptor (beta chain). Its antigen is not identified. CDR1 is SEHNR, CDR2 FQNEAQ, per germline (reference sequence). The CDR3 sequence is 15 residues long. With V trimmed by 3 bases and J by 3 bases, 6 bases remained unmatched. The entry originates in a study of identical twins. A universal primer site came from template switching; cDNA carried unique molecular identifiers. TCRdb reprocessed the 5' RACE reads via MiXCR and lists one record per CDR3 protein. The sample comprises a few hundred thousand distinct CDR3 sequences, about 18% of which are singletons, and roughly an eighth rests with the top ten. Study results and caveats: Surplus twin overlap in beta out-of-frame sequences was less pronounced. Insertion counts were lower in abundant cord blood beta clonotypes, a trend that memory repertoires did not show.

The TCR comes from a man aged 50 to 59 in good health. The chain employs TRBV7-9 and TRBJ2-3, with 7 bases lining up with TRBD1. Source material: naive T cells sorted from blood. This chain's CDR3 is CASSLNRGRTDTQYF. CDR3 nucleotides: TGTGCCAGCAGCTTGAATAGGGGGCGGACAGATACGCAGTATTTT.